The rows below give T cell receptor beta chains drawn from one sample of a study of OX40 agonist ivuxolimab in advanced cancers. Using immunoSEQ multiplex PCR, the repertoire was profiled, and TCRdb retains in-frame clones only, with some absent. The table includes 12,000 or so clones, about 86% detected once. Sample: CD4+ or CD8+ T cells sorted from blood, taken in a trial of the OX40 agonist ivuxolimab. These receptors were taken from an adult with an advanced solid tumor such as melanoma, head and neck, liver or kidney cancer. Both conserved end residues are part of each CDR3. The D gene is left open where the match is weak. Size tells how often a clone was seen (once, few, many) or the class of an expanded clone, and some rows leave it out.

NA NA TRBJ2-7 TRBV28 CASSFGAGGEQYF TGTGCCAGCAGTTTTGGGGCAGGCGGAGAGCAGTACTTC
NA TRBD2 TRBJ2-1 TRBV7-3 CASSLITSGNYNEQFF TGTGCCAGCAGCTTAATAACTAGCGGGAACTACAATGAGCAGTTCTTC
once NA TRBJ2-5 TRBV7-7 CASSLGGRRETQYF TGTGCTAGCAGCTTAGGGGGGCGAAGGGAGACCCAGTACTTC
NA NA TRBJ2-1 TRBV7-9 CASSLTYNEQFF TGTGCCAGCAGCCTAACCTACAATGAGCAGTTCTTC
once NA TRBJ2-7 TRBV9 CASSVGTPWNEQYF TGTGCCAGCAGCGTTGGGACTCCTTGGAACGAGCAGTACTTC
once TRBD2 TRBJ2-1 TRBV6-6 CASKAGEVYEQFF TGTGCCAGCAAGGCGGGAGAGGTCTATGAGCAGTTCTTC
NA TRBD1 TRBJ1-1 TRBV6-8 CASSHRGVHTEAFF TGTGCCAGCAGCCACAGGGGAGTGCACACTGAAGCTTTCTTT
NA NA TRBJ2-1 TRBV14 CASSQQFRVDEQFF TGTGCCAGCAGCCAGCAATTTCGGGTGGATGAGCAGTTCTTC
few NA TRBJ2-1 TRBV7-3 CASSLTPGLDYNEQFF TGTGCCAGCAGCTTAACCCCGGGACTCGATTACAATGAGCAGTTCTTC
medium-sized TRBD2 TRBJ2-3 TRBV4-1 CASSLAGLADTQYF TGCGCCAGCAGCTTAGCGGGACTGGCAGATACGCAGTATTTT
NA TRBD2 TRBJ2-1 TRBV5-4 CASSFRIGRLNEQFF TGTGCCAGCAGCTTTCGTATCGGGAGGCTTAATGAGCAGTTCTTC
medium-sized TRBD1 TRBJ1-5 TRBV2 CASSRDSGNQPQHF TGTGCCAGCAGCCGGGACAGCGGTAATCAGCCCCAGCATTTT
large TRBD2 TRBJ2-1 TRBV27 CATGTSGNNEQFF TGTGCCACCGGGACTAGCGGGAACAATGAGCAGTTCTTC
once NA TRBJ2-2 TRBV5-5 CASSLVRSGELFF TGTGCCAGCAGCTTGGTCCGTTCCGGGGAGCTGTTTTTT
NA TRBD2 TRBJ2-2 TRBV7-8 CASSLAGRLAANTGELFF TGTGCCAGCAGCTTAGCCGGGAGGCTAGCGGCCAACACCGGGGAGCTGTTTTTT
few TRBD2 TRBJ2-3 TRBV28 CASRRTSGRGDTQYF TGTGCCAGCAGAAGGACTAGCGGGAGAGGGGATACGCAGTATTTT
once NA TRBJ1-1 TRBV5-6 CASSLASGTEAFF TGTGCCAGCAGCTTGGCGTCGGGAACTGAAGCTTTCTTT
few TRBD2 TRBJ2-5 TRBV5-6 CASSLGTSGIPQETQYF TGTGCCAGCAGCTTGGGGACTAGCGGGATTCCCCAAGAGACCCAGTACTTC
NA TRBD1 TRBJ2-7 TRBV9 CASSVSGQGAGEQYF TGTGCCAGCAGCGTAAGTGGACAGGGGGCGGGCGAGCAGTACTTC
medium-sized NA TRBJ2-5 TRBV7-9 CASSLETEETQYF TGTGCCAGCAGCTTAGAGACAGAAGAGACCCAGTACTTC
NA TRBD1 TRBJ1-2 TRBV4-3 CASSHINGQGHIGYTF TGCGCCAGCAGTCACATTAACGGACAGGGGCATATCGGCTACACCTTC
NA NA TRBJ2-5 TRBV4-3 CASSPGFQETQYF TGCGCCAGCAGCCCTGGGTTTCAAGAGACCCAGTACTTC
NA NA TRBJ2-7 TRBV5-1 CASRGSGEQYF TGCGCCAGCAGGGGTTCGGGGGAGCAGTACTTC
NA TRBD2 TRBJ2-2 TRBV10-3 CAIKGLAGDTGELFF TGTGCCATCAAAGGACTAGCGGGGGACACCGGGGAGCTGTTTTTT
NA TRBD2 TRBJ2-3 TRBV29-1 CSVSGSGGADTQYF TGCAGCGTCAGCGGGAGTGGGGGCGCAGATACGCAGTATTTT
NA NA TRBJ2-3 TRBV7-9 CASSSPGWRRDTQYF TGTGCCAGCAGTAGTCCGGGATGGAGGAGGGATACGCAGTATTTT
NA NA TRBJ2-1 TRBV6-5 CASSWNGNEQFF TGTGCCAGCAGTTGGAACGGGAATGAGCAGTTCTTC
NA TRBD1 TRBJ2-3 TRBV7-2 CASSSGRDRGQDTQYF TGTGCCAGCAGCTCCGGCCGGGACAGGGGACAAGATACGCAGTATTTT
few NA TRBJ1-1 TRBV5-5 CASSYGPSSTEAFF TGTGCCAGCAGCTACGGACCCTCGTCCACTGAAGCTTTCTTT
NA TRBD1 TRBJ2-1 TRBV10-3 CAIREGQGRANEQFF TGTGCCATCAGGGAGGGACAGGGCCGAGCGAATGAGCAGTTCTTC
NA NA TRBJ1-1 TRBV25-1 CASSVGGLEAFF TGTGCCAGCAGTGTGGGGGGACTTGAAGCTTTCTTT
NA TRBD1 TRBJ2-7 TRBV4-3 CASSQDQGTGALEQYF TGCGCCAGCAGCCAAGATCAGGGGACAGGGGCCCTTGAGCAGTACTTC
NA NA TRBJ2-7 TRBV30 CAWNPGVFYEQYF TGTGCCTGGAACCCGGGAGTATTCTACGAGCAGTACTTC
NA NA TRBJ2-4 TRBV27 CASVGGMGIQYF TGTGCCAGCGTAGGCGGGATGGGCATTCAGTACTTC
once NA TRBJ1-2 TRBV13 CASSFPPGYTF TGTGCCAGCAGCTTCCCCCCCGGCTACACCTTC
NA TRBD1 TRBJ1-4 TRBV9 CASSLGTGYEKLFF TGTGCCAGCAGTCTCGGGACAGGGTATGAAAAACTGTTTTTT
NA NA TRBJ2-7 TRBV5-1 CASFDGVLEQYF TGCGCCAGCTTCGACGGCGTACTCGAGCAGTACTTC
NA NA TRBJ2-2 TRBV4-3 CASSQVLGPGELFF TGCGCCAGCAGCCAAGTTTTGGGTCCCGGGGAGCTGTTTTTT
NA NA TRBJ2-1 TRBV27 CASSLGNPYNEQFF TGTGCCAGCAGTTTGGGGAACCCCTACAATGAGCAGTTCTTC
NA NA TRBJ1-5 TRBV19 CASSTTDYSNQPQHF TGTGCCAGTAGTACGACGGATTATAGCAATCAGCCCCAGCATTTT
once NA TRBJ2-1 TRBV4-3 CASSQGTANEQFF TGCGCCAGCAGCCAGGGGACTGCCAATGAGCAGTTCTTC
NA TRBD1 TRBJ1-1 TRBV5-4 CASSSTGGGTEAFF TGTGCCAGCTCCTCAACAGGGGGAGGCACTGAAGCTTTCTTT
NA TRBD2 TRBJ2-1 TRBV6-5 CASSSAGGPYNEQFF TGTGCCAGCAGTTCAGCGGGAGGGCCCTACAATGAGCAGTTCTTC
once TRBD2 TRBJ2-3 TRBV4-3 CASSHGTSGSTDTQYF TGCGCCAGCAGCCATGGGACTAGCGGGAGTACAGATACGCAGTATTTT
NA NA TRBJ2-3 TRBV5-5 CASSLIAGSGDTQYF TGTGCCAGCAGCTTGATCGCAGGGTCCGGAGATACGCAGTATTTT
NA TRBD2 TRBJ2-2 TRBV7-8 CASSLVGASGIGAGELFF TGTGCCAGCAGCTTAGTGGGGGCTAGCGGGATCGGCGCCGGGGAGCTGTTTTTT
NA NA TRBJ2-2 TRBV12-2 CASRLATSGGPNGELFF TGTGCAAGTCGCTTAGCTACTAGCGGGGGCCCGAACGGGGAGCTGTTTTTT
NA NA TRBJ2-7 TRBV5-6 CASSLGRKRYYEQYF TGTGCCAGCAGCTTGGGTCGGAAAAGATACTACGAGCAGTACTTC
NA TRBD2 TRBJ2-2 TRBV7-7 CASSATSGWGGELFF TGTGCTAGCAGCGCGACTAGCGGGTGGGGCGGGGAGCTGTTTTTT
NA NA TRBJ1-3 TRBV9 CASSGQGVSGNTIYF TGTGCCAGCAGCGGGCAAGGGGTTTCGGGAAACACCATATATTTT
medium-sized TRBD1 TRBJ1-1 TRBV19 CASSSSQGILDEAFF TGTGCCAGTAGTTCGTCACAGGGGATTCTAGATGAAGCTTTCTTT
NA TRBD2 TRBJ2-1 TRBV2 CATKTSGSYNEQFF TGTGCCACCAAAACTAGCGGGAGTTACAATGAGCAGTTCTTC
NA NA TRBJ2-1 TRBV27 CASSLLTGTVYNEQFF TGTGCCAGCAGTTTATTAACCGGGACGGTATACAATGAGCAGTTCTTC